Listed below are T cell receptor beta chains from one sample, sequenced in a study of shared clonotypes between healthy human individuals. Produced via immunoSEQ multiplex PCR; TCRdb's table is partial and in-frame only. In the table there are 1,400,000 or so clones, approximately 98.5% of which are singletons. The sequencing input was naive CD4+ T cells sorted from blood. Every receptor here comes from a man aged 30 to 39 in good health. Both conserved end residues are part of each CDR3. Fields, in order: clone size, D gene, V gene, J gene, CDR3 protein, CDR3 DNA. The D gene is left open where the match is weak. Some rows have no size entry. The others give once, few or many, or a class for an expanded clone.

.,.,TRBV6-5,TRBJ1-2,CASSSPDGLYGYTF,TGTGCCAGCAGTTCCCCTGACGGTCTCTATGGCTACACCTTC
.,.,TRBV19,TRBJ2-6,CASSILTAQTSGANVLTF,TGTGCCAGTAGTATTTTGACAGCACAGACCTCTGGGGCCAACGTCCTGACTTTC
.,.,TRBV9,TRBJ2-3,CASSPDPTPDTQYF,TGTGCCAGCAGCCCCGACCCGACCCCAGATACGCAGTATTTT
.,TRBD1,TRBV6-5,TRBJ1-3,CASRIQGGNTIYF,TGTGCCAGCAGGATACAGGGGGGAAACACCATATATTTT
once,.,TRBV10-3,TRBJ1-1,CAISESAKQAGPFF,TGTGCCATCAGTGAGTCCGCCAAACAGGCAGGGCCTTTCTTT
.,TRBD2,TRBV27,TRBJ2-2,CASSTLIGRANTGELFF,TGTGCCAGCAGTACCCTTATAGGGAGGGCCAACACCGGGGAGCTGTTTTTT
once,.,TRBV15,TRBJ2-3,CATSGKPLRLAKMLDTQYF,TGTGCCACCAGCGGTAAACCTCTTAGGCTAGCAAAGATGTTAGATACGCAGTATTTT
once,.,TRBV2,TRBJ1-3,CASSAVISGNTIYF,TGTGCCAGCAGTGCAGTCATCTCTGGAAACACCATATATTTT
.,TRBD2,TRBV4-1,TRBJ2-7,CASSQDSQSGRPYEQYF,TGCGCCAGCAGCCAAGATAGCCAGAGCGGGAGGCCCTACGAGCAGTACTTC
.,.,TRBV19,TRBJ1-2,CASSIDWRDGYTF,TGTGCCAGTAGTATAGATTGGAGGGATGGCTACACCTTC
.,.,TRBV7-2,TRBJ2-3,CASSLGGGLKDTQYF,TGTGCCAGCAGCTTAGGAGGGGGGCTGAAAGATACGCAGTATTTT
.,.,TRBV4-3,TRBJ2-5,CASSLGGSETQYF,TGCGCCAGCAGTCTAGGGGGGTCGGAGACCCAGTACTTC
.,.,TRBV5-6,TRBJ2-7,CASSPYGQYEQYF,TGTGCCAGCAGCCCCTATGGCCAATACGAGCAGTACTTC
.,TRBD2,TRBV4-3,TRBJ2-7,CASSQEIASGGYEQYF,TGCGCCAGCAGCCAAGAGATAGCTAGCGGGGGCTACGAGCAGTACTTC
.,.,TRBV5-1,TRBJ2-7,CASSLASDRKGEQYF,TGCGCCAGCAGCTTGGCCTCCGACAGGAAGGGCGAGCAGTACTTC
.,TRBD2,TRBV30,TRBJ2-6,CAWDIAGGVSGANVLTF,TGTGCCTGGGATATAGCGGGAGGCGTCTCTGGGGCCAACGTCCTGACTTTC
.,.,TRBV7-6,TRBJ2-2,CASSPRRGGGLGGELFF,TGTGCCAGCAGCCCCCGTAGGGGAGGAGGCCTTGGCGGGGAGCTGTTTTTT
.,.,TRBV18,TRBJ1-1,CASSPSWNEAFF,TGTGCCAGCTCACCCTCCTGGAATGAAGCTTTCTTT
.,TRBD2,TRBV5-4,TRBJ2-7,CASSAASGRSDNEQYF,TGTGCCAGCAGCGCCGCTAGCGGGAGAAGTGACAACGAGCAGTACTTC
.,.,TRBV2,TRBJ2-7,CASSEGTYLYEQYF,TGTGCCAGCAGTGAAGGGACCTACTTATACGAGCAGTACTTC
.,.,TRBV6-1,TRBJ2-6,CASSEARMMGSSGANVLTF,TGTGCCAGCAGTGAAGCGCGCATGATGGGTTCCTCTGGGGCCAACGTCCTGACTTTC
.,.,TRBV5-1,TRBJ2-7,CASSLTSYEQYF,TGCGCCAGCAGCTTGACCTCATACGAGCAGTACTTC